The entry that follows covers one TCR beta chain sequence. The antigen is not known. The data belong to a study of T cells expressing NK-cell markers. For the study at large: Source material for TCR beta repertoires consisted of sorted CD3+CD56+NKG2C+, CD3+CD56+NKG2C- and CD3+CD56-NKG2C+ T cells. HCMV seropositivity marked seven of the eight sequenced donors; one was seronegative.

With the 5' RACE reads reprocessed, TCRdb shows one record per CDR3 protein and no DNA. The sample yields about 150,000 distinct CDR3 sequences, of which the top ten take up 37%. Germline assignment: CDR1 ENHRY and CDR2 SYGVKD. The CDR3 loop spans 11 amino acids. Study-wide results and caveats: Several of the donors also had these clonotypes leading their CD3+CD56-NKG2C+ fraction.

The chain couples TRBV10-3 to TRBJ2-1. This receptor was identified in a woman in her forties or fifties in good health. The sample consisted of blood T cells: a sorted CD56 or NKG2C T cell subset, CD4+ or CD8+ T cells, or bulk PBMC T cells (not recorded which). The CDR3 region is CAISGHNEQFF.